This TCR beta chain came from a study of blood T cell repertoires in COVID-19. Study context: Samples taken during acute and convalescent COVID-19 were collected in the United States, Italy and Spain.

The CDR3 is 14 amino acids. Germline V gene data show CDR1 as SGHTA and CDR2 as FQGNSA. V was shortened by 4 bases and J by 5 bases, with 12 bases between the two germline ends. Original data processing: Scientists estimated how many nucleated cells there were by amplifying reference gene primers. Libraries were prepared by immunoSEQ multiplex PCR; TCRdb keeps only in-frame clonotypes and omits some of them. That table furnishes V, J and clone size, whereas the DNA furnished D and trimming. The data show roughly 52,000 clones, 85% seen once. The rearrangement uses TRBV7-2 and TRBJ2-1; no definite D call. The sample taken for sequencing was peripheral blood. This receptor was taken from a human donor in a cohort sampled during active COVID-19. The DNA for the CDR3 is TGTGCCAGCAGCTCCCCCCGCGGAAACAATGAGCAGTTCTTC. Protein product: CASSSPRGNNEQFF.